A single sample is the source of the 30 T cell receptor beta chains below, sequenced in a study of blood T cell repertoires in COVID-19. Generated by immunoSEQ multiplex PCR, the TCRdb table keeps only in-frame clones and is missing some. Among under 300,000 clones listed, just under 85% were seen once. The material sequenced was peripheral blood. These receptors originate from a man aged 45-60 years with acute or convalescent COVID-19.

J is TRBJ2-7 and V is TRBV18; no definite D call. The CDR3 runs to 11 residues. Trimming pared 6 bases from V and 1 base from J, leaving 4 bases between. Germline CDR1 KGHSH, CDR2 LQKENI. The CDR3 nucleotides read TGTGCCAGCTCGAGTTCCTACGAGCAGTACTTC. This translates into CASSSSYEQYF.

This clone has just a few counts. V usage is TRBV30 and J usage is TRBJ2-7; 7 bases align to TRBD1. The CDR3 totals 14 residues. V gave up 4 bases and J gave up 5 bases; unmatched junction bases: 11. The germline V gene has CDR1 GTSNPN and CDR2 SVGIG (reference sequence). The CDR3 spells CAWNPRQGRDEQYF. Written as DNA, the CDR3 is TGTGCCTGGAATCCCCGACAGGGTAGAGACGAGCAGTACTTC.

CDR3 sequence (DNA): TGTGCCAGCAGTTTATACCCAGGATTGGACGAGCAGTACTTC. Translation: CASSLYPGLDEQYF. The J gene is TRBJ2-7, the V gene TRBV27; D call uncertain. Trimming removed 1 base from V and 5 bases from J, with 12 bases in between. CDR3 size: 14 residues. Germline CDR1 and CDR2: MNHEY and SMNVEV (reference sequence).

This clone has a single count. The chain carries TRBV27 and TRBJ2-5, with 8 bases that match TRBD2. CDR1 and CDR2 from the germline V gene are MNHEY and SMNVEV (reference sequence). V trimming: 2 bases; J trimming: 2 bases; junction bases outside the gene matches: 13. The CDR3 extends over 18 amino acids. CDR3 nucleotide sequence: TGTGCCAGCAGTTTAGCCGGCGGGGCTAGCGGGTTACAAGAGACCCAGTACTTC. As protein: CASSLAGGASGLQETQYF.

The chain combines TRBV5-1 with TRBJ2-3, with 8 nucleotides matching TRBD2. V dropped 4 bases and J dropped 5; count of bases not matched to a gene: 6. Per germline, CDR1 SGHRS and CDR2 YFSETQ. CDR3 length: 14 residues. In nucleotides, the CDR3 is TGCGCCAGCAGCCCGGCGGGGGGCGTAGATACGCAGTATTTT. Encoded protein: CASSPAGGVDTQYF.

The chain's CDR3 is CASSQTTSGNSPLHF. The CDR3 DNA sequence: TGTGCCAGCAGTCAGACAACGAGTGGGAATTCACCCCTCCACTTT. The genes are TRBV2 and TRBJ1-6; D is ambiguous. The CDR3 totals 15 residues. V gave up 5 bases and J gave up 7 bases, with 15 bases separating them. From germline, CDR1 is SNHLY and CDR2 FYNNEI.

V usage is TRBV3-1 (or the pseudogene TRBV3-2) and J usage is TRBJ1-1; maybe TRBD1 (6 bases). From germline, CDR1 is LGHDT and CDR2 YNNKEL (reference sequence). V shed 4 bases and J shed 3 bases, with 12 bases lying between them. The CDR3 runs to 14 residues. The CDR3 region has the DNA TGTGCCAGCAGCCTAACAGGGCCCTACACTGAAGCTTTCTTT. This translates into CASSLTGPYTEAFF.

V and J are TRBV6-2 or TRBV6-3 and TRBJ2-1; D gene uncertain. This CDR3 comprises 16 residues. V lost 0 bases and J lost 4, with 13 bases in between. The germline CDR1 and CDR2 sequences are MNHEY and SVGEGT. CDR3 residues: CASSYSGPVAYNEQFF. The CDR3 region has the DNA TGTGCCAGCAGTTACTCAGGTCCCGTAGCATACAATGAGCAGTTCTTC.

The rearrangement links TRBV11-3 to TRBJ1-1; possibly TRBD1 for D (6 bases). Germline-derived CDR1 and CDR2 are SGHNT and YENEEA. V was cut by 2 bases and J by 6 bases, with 16 bases left in between. The CDR3 extends over 15 amino acids. CDR3 sequence: CASSLTGIWGPEAFF. CDR3 nucleotide sequence: TGTGCCAGCAGCTTAACAGGGATTTGGGGGCCTGAAGCTTTCTTT. The full variable domain, in which reference TRBV11-3 and TRBJ1-1 provide the parts outside the CDR3, is EAGVVQSPRYKIIEKKQPVAFWCNPISGHNTLYWYLQNLGQGPELLIRYENEEAVDDSQLPKDRFSAERLKGVDSTLKIQPAELGDSAVYLCASSLTGIWGPEAFFGQGTRLTVV.

This chain links TRBV19 with TRBJ2-1; tentative D call: TRBD1 (6 bases). The CDR3 has 14 amino acids. Between the trimmed V and J ends, which lost 3 bases and 12 bases, there was a span of 18 bases. Germline CDR1 is LNHDA and CDR2 is SQIVND (reference sequence). CDR3 loop: CASSIGQRKVGQFF. The DNA of the CDR3 is TGTGCCAGTAGTATTGGACAGAGAAAAGTAGGGCAGTTCTTC.

Concerning this clone: The same CDR3 can be traced to other DNA sequences in this sample. J is TRBJ2-7 and V is TRBV5-4; D may be TRBD2 (6 bases). V was cut by 4 bases and J by 0 bases, with 11 bases left in between. CDR1 and CDR2 (germline): SGHNT, YYREEE (reference sequence). This CDR3 has 14 residues. CDR3 sequence (DNA): TGTGCCAGCAGCGCCGGGACTGGCTCCTACGAGCAGTACTTC. It codes for CASSAGTGSYEQYF.

The V and J genes are TRBV10-3 and TRBJ1-1; D gene uncertain. V was clipped by 4 bases and J by 1 base, with 4 bases between them. CDR3 length equals 12 residues. Germline V gives CDR1 ENHRY, CDR2 SYGVKD. The CDR3, as DNA: TGTGCCATCAGTGTACAGAACACTGAAGCTTTCTTT. Encoded protein: CAISVQNTEAFF.

The chain uses TRBV30 and TRBJ1-1, with D possibly TRBD1 on 5 matching bases. CDR1 and CDR2 (germline): GTSNPN, SVGIG (reference sequence). The CDR3 is 14 amino acids. V lost 6 bases to trimming and J lost 1 base, with 15 bases between them. CDR3 coding DNA: TGTGCCTGCCGCATAGGGGATAGGAACACTGAAGCTTTCTTT. Translation gives CACRIGDRNTEAFF.

This chain links TRBV7-2 with TRBJ2-7; TRBD2 aligns across 8 bases. J gave up 0 bases and V 1 base, and 2 bases lay outside the gene matches. CDR1 SGHTA and CDR2 FQGNSA come from the germline V gene. The CDR3 runs 15 residues. The CDR3, as DNA: TGTGCCAGCAGCTTAGGGGGACTAGTCTCCTACGAGCAGTACTTC. Translation: CASSLGGLVSYEQYF.

V and J are TRBV9 and TRBJ1-1, with TRBD1 as a possible D gene (5 bases). CDR1 and CDR2 from the germline V gene are SGDLS and YYNGEE. Trimming pared 2 bases from V and 0 bases from J, leaving 11 bases between. The CDR3 is 15 amino acids. Here the CDR3 reads CASSVAGNLNTEAFF. The CDR3 DNA reads TGTGCCAGCAGCGTGGCAGGGAATCTGAACACTGAAGCTTTCTTT. Drawing the rest from reference TRBV9 and TRBJ1-1, the complete variable domain is DSGVTQTPKHLITATGQRVTLRCSPRSGDLSVYWYQQSLDQGLQFLIQYYNGEERAKGNILERFSAQQFPDLHSELNLSSLELGDSALYFCASSVAGNLNTEAFFGQGTRLTVV.

CDR3 nucleotides: TGTGCCAGCAGCTTAAGATCGGGGGGGCCCTACAATGAGCAGTTCTTC. Translating gives CASSLRSGGPYNEQFF. This chain joins TRBV7-3 and TRBJ2-1, with TRBD2 identical over 8 bases. CDR3 size: 16 residues. Trimming took 1 base from V and 2 from J; bases not matched to a gene: 4. Germline CDR1 and CDR2: SGHTA and FQGTGA.

The rearrangement links TRBV19 to TRBJ1-5, with D perhaps matching TRBD1 (6 bases). CDR1 and CDR2 from the germline V gene are LNHDA and SQIVND (reference sequence). This CDR3 contains 14 residues. Trimming removed 7 bases at V and 6 bases at J, with 16 bases between. CDR3 protein: CASTFVGARQPQHF. In nucleotides, the CDR3 is TGTGCCAGTACCTTTGTGGGGGCTCGTCAGCCCCAGCATTTT.

This clone came up once. The chain links TRBV6-1 to TRBJ1-2; a weak D match, TRBD1 (6 bases). The CDR3 runs to 15 residues. Germline CDR1 and CDR2: MNHNS and SASEGT. V lost 2 bases to trimming and J lost 4 bases, with 14 bases between them. The CDR3 DNA reads TGTGCCAGCAGTGAACGGGCCCCAGGGGCCTATGGCTACACCTTC. Its translation: CASSERAPGAYGYTF.

The rearrangement joins TRBV19 to TRBJ2-5, with D possibly TRBD2 on 6 matching bases. This CDR3 contains 15 residues. CDR1 and CDR2 (germline): LNHDA, SQIVND (reference sequence). Trimming removed 5 bases from V and 7 bases from J, with 20 bases in between. The CDR3 nucleotides read TGTGCCAGTAGTGCCCGACTAGTTAGGTCAGGGACCCAGTACTTC. This encodes CASSARLVRSGTQYF.

The V and J genes are TRBV2 and TRBJ2-3; TRBD2 might be the D (5 bases). Trimming removed 7 bases at V and 14 bases at J, with 13 bases between. This CDR3 has 10 residues. Germline V gene lookup returns CDR1 SNHLY and CDR2 FYNNEI. The CDR3 coding sequence is TGTGCCAGCACCCTGGACTTCTTGTATTTT. Translation: CASTLDFLYF.

The chain combines TRBV7-9 with TRBJ2-2, with D possibly TRBD2 on 5 matching bases. There are 13 residues in the CDR3. Germline V CDR1 and CDR2: SEHNR, FQNEAQ (reference sequence). The V gene lost 5 bases and the J gene lost 9 bases, with 13 bases spanning the gap. The CDR3 loop reads CASSPGGQRELFF. For the CDR3, the DNA is TGTGCCAGCAGCCCCGGAGGTCAACGGGAGCTGTTTTTT.

The chain recombines TRBV5-5 with TRBJ1-4; D gene unclear. This CDR3 comprises 14 residues. The germline V and J ends were trimmed by 0 bases and 7 bases, with 10 bases remaining between them. Germline V lookup: CDR1 SGHKS, CDR2 YYEKEE (reference sequence). The CDR3 DNA reads as TGTGCCAGCAGCTTGGTGTCAGGAGGTGAAAAACTGTTTTTT. It yields the protein CASSLVSGGEKLFF.

The chain recombines TRBV19 with TRBJ2-3, with 11 bases that match TRBD2. This CDR3 comprises 13 residues. The J segment lost 3 bases and the V segment lost 9 bases, leaving 2 bases of the junction unmatched. CDR1 is LNHDA, CDR2 SQIVND, per germline (reference sequence). The CDR3 bases are TGTGCCAGCCGGACTAGCGGGACAGATACGCAGTATTTT. This translates into CASRTSGTDTQYF. Combining the CDR3 with reference TRBV19 and TRBJ2-3 gives the whole variable domain DGGITQSPKYLFRKEGQNVTLSCEQNLNHDAMYWYRQDPGQGLRLIYYSQIVNDFQKGDIAEGYSVSREKKESFPLTVTSAQKNPTAFYLCASRTSGTDTQYFGPGTRLTVL.

The genes are TRBV28 and TRBJ1-3, with TRBD1 matching over 7 bases. The CDR3 runs to 15 residues. The germline gives CDR1 MDHEN, CDR2 SYDVKM. After removal of 5 bases from V and 0 bases from J, the junction contained 4 bases not matched to a gene. The CDR3 is CASSGDRVSGNTIYF. The CDR3 DNA reads TGTGCCAGCAGTGGAGACAGGGTCTCTGGAAACACCATATATTTT.

The chain couples TRBV7-9 to TRBJ1-4; D remains unclear. V lost 5 bases, J lost 8 bases, and 9 bases lay in between. This CDR3 region has 12 residues. Germline loops: CDR1 SEHNR, CDR2 FQNEAQ (reference sequence). The CDR3 is CASSPEGEKLFF. CDR3 nucleotide sequence: TGTGCCAGCAGCCCCGAGGGAGAAAAACTGTTTTTT.

This chain links TRBV7-3 with TRBJ2-1; 10 nucleotides match TRBD2. The trim removed 2 bases at V and 5 bases at J, leaving 3 bases unmatched. The CDR3 loop spans 15 amino acids. Per germline, CDR1 SGHTA and CDR2 FQGTGA. CDR3 protein: CASSLRLAGDNEQFF. The CDR3 bases are TGTGCCAGCAGCTTACGTCTAGCGGGAGACAATGAGCAGTTCTTC.

The V call is TRBV30, the J call TRBJ1-2, with TRBD1 matching 8 bases. Germline values: CDR1 GTSNPN, CDR2 SVGIG (reference sequence). The CDR3 runs 13 residues. Trimming at V came to 2 bases and at J to 8 bases, leaving 7 bases not matched to a gene. The CDR3 here is CAWSRDRPWGYTF. CDR3 coding DNA: TGTGCCTGGAGTAGGGACAGGCCCTGGGGCTACACCTTC.

In its sample, this clone was seen once. The chain links TRBV5-6 to TRBJ1-4; D remains ambiguous. Trimming pared 0 bases from V and 9 bases from J, leaving 9 bases between. The CDR3 has 13 amino acids. Germline CDR1 is SGHDT and CDR2 is YYEEEE. In nucleotides, the CDR3 is TGTGCCAGCAGCTTGGGGAGATCTCAAAAACTGTTTTTT. Amino acids: CASSLGRSQKLFF.

This chain connects TRBV5-5 to TRBJ2-3, with D possibly being TRBD2 (5 bases). Trimming removed 0 bases from V and 0 bases from J, with 8 bases in between. CDR3 length equals 15 residues. Germline CDR1 is SGHKS and CDR2 is YYEKEE (reference sequence). The CDR3, as DNA: TGTGCCAGCAGCTTGGGAGGGATTAGCACAGATACGCAGTATTTT. It is translated as CASSLGGISTDTQYF.

This clone was detected only a few times. V gene TRBV4-2 combines with J gene TRBJ2-7, with 8 nucleotides matching TRBD1. The CDR3 covers 17 residues. J lost 2 bases, V lost 0 bases, and 9 bases had no gene match. Germline V CDR1 and CDR2: LGHNA, YNFKEQ. DNA of the CDR3: TGTGCCAGCAGCCAAGATCAAAGGAGACAGGGGACCTACGAGCAGTACTTC. Encoded protein: CASSQDQRRQGTYEQYF.